The 16 T cell receptor beta chains presented below share a single source sample, sequenced in a study of blood T cells in healthy people across ages. A second PCR, run for about 7 to 11 cycles, used a sample-barcoded 5' primer plus a J-beta primer mix. TCRdb redid the calling of the 5' RACE reads with MiXCR, one entry per CDR3 protein. The repertoire holds around 850,000 distinct CDR3 sequences, with about 34% as singletons. The sample consisted of blood. These receptors were collected from a man between 18 and 29 years old in good health.

Only one count was recorded for this clonotype. Relative to the germline gene, one junction end is altered; a read error may explain this. CDR3 bases: TGCGCCAGCAGCCAAGATGACCGGGACAGGGGACTGGTCCAGGAGACCCGGTACTTC. Protein: CASSQDDRDRGLVQETRYF. The chain couples TRBV3-1 to TRBJ2-5, with TRBD1 matching 10 bases. The CDR3 sequence is 19 residues long. Germline V CDR1 and CDR2: LGHDT, YNNKEL (reference sequence).

The rearrangement joins TRBV29-1 to TRBJ1-2; TRBD1 matches at 12 bases. CDR1 and CDR2 from the germline V gene are SQVTM and ANQGSEA. Losses at the gene ends were 4 bases for V and 4 bases for J; bases not matched to a gene: 10. This CDR3 comprises 16 residues. The CDR3 loop reads CSVGGTGGVTTYGYTF. DNA for the CDR3: TGCAGCGTTGGCGGGACAGGGGGCGTCACCACCTATGGCTACACCTTC.

This chain links TRBV29-1 with TRBJ2-2; D ambiguous. Germline V gene sequence: CDR1 SQVTM, CDR2 ANQGSEA. This CDR3 contains 11 residues. This chain's CDR3 is CRASGTGELFF. CDR3 bases: TGCAGGGCCTCGGGTACCGGGGAGCTGTTTTTT.

V usage is TRBV20-1 and J usage is TRBJ2-7, with D possibly being TRBD2 (7 bases). The germline gives CDR1 DFQATT, CDR2 SNEGSKA (reference sequence). V shed 3 bases and J shed 3 bases, with 18 bases lying between them. The CDR3 consists of 15 residues. The CDR3 reads CSARGGGSPNYEQYF. The CDR3 nucleotides read TGCAGTGCTAGGGGCGGGGGCTCCCCTAACTACGAGCAGTACTTC.

V gene TRBV7-3 combines with J gene TRBJ2-3; D ambiguous. The V gene's germline CDR1 is SGHTA and CDR2 FQGTGA. The CDR3 length is 14 residues. Trimming removed 4 bases from V and 7 bases from J, with 15 bases in between. The CDR3 protein is CASSSSAVPYTQYF. CDR3 DNA: TGTGCCAGCAGCTCCTCTGCGGTACCGTATACGCAGTATTTT.

The chain has TRBV27 and TRBJ2-1; D may be TRBD1 or TRBD2 (5 bases each). Per germline, CDR1 MNHEY and CDR2 SMNVEV (reference sequence). The CDR3 is made up of 17 amino acids. The ends were cut back, 3 bases at V and 0 bases at J, with 15 bases in the middle. The CDR3 protein is CASSFYGGLNSYNEQFF. The CDR3 DNA is TGTGCCAGCAGTTTTTATGGGGGTCTAAACTCCTACAATGAGCAGTTCTTC.

This clonotype was seen ten or more times. The V and J genes are TRBV4-1 and TRBJ2-3; D is undetermined. The germline V gene has CDR1 MGHRA and CDR2 YSYEKL. V was clipped by 0 bases and J by 4 bases, with 8 bases between them. The CDR3 length is 14 residues. CDR3 sequence: CASSQDPVPDTQYF. Written as DNA, the CDR3 is TGCGCCAGCAGCCAAGATCCGGTCCCAGATACGCAGTATTTT.

The rearrangement uses TRBV4-2 and TRBJ2-1; D unclear. The CDR3 covers 13 residues. Germline lookup yields CDR1 LGHNA and CDR2 YNFKEQ. Trimming pared 1 base from V and 5 bases from J, leaving 6 bases between. In nucleotides, the CDR3 is TGTGCCAGCAGCCAAGTCCTGGACAATGAGCAGTTCTTC. Residues: CASSQVLDNEQFF.

V usage is TRBV15 and J usage is TRBJ1-5, with 8 positions matching TRBD1. J was trimmed by 2 bases and V by 6 bases; bases with no gene match: 0. Germline loops: CDR1 LNHNV, CDR2 YYDKDF (reference sequence). The CDR3 is 13 amino acids. CDR3 in DNA: TGTGCCACCAGACAGGGGGGCAATCAGCCCCAGCATTTT. Protein sequence: CATRQGGNQPQHF.

The rearrangement links TRBV4-1 to TRBJ2-3; 9 bases are shared with TRBD2. V shed 4 bases, J shed 7 bases, and the junction held 9 bases outside the gene matches. There are 15 residues in the CDR3. Per the germline V gene, CDR1 is MGHRA and CDR2 is YSYEKL. CDR3 nucleotide sequence: TGCGCCAGCAGCCCTGAGGCTAGCGGGGCAAATACGCAGTATTTT. It codes for CASSPEASGANTQYF.

The chain has TRBV20-1 and TRBJ1-1; D gene ambiguous. Trimming shortened V by 5 bases and J by 7 bases, and 17 bases separated the two germline ends. Germline V gives CDR1 DFQATT, CDR2 SNEGSKA (reference sequence). The CDR3 is 13 amino acids. The CDR3, as DNA: TGCAGTGCTTCTCAGGAGGTACGCGGTGAAGCTTTCTTT. It translates to CSASQEVRGEAFF.

V usage is TRBV19 and J usage is TRBJ1-1; D is ambiguous. CDR3 length: 14 residues. Deletions cut 3 bases from V and 1 base from J, with 9 bases between. CDR1 and CDR2 from the germline V gene are LNHDA and SQIVND (reference sequence). The CDR3 here is CASSISWGNTEAFF. The CDR3 DNA follows: TGTGCCAGTAGTATCTCATGGGGGAACACTGAAGCTTTCTTT.

The chain joins TRBV7-2 to TRBJ2-5, with D maybe TRBD1 (6 bases). Deletions cut 5 bases from V and 6 bases from J, with 19 bases between. Germline V gene sequence: CDR1 SGHTA, CDR2 FQGNSA. The CDR3 covers 15 residues. This chain's CDR3 is CASSDNLQGRKTQYF. In DNA, the CDR3 is TGTGCCAGCAGCGATAATCTACAGGGTCGAAAGACCCAGTACTTC.

Remarks on this clonotype: Being one base from a much bigger clone, this may be a read error. This CDR3 is CASSVGTNVMGQYF. In nucleotides, the CDR3 is TGCGCCAGCAGTGTTGGGACTAACGTGATGGGGCAGTACTTC. The rearrangement links TRBV10-2 to TRBJ2-5; the match to TRBD2 covers 7 bases. Germline V gene data show CDR1 as WSHSY and CDR2 as SAAADI. The CDR3 totals 14 residues. Trimming removed 4 bases from V and 11 bases from J; junction bases left unmatched: 13.

This clonotype was observed at least ten times. The rearrangement joins TRBV20-1 to TRBJ2-5; 8 bases fit TRBD2. Unmatched junction bases numbered 7, after V lost 0 bases and J lost 4 bases. Germline V gives CDR1 DFQATT, CDR2 SNEGSKA (reference sequence). CDR3 length: 15 amino acids. The CDR3 sequence is CSAREATSAGETQYF. The CDR3, as DNA: TGCAGTGCTAGAGAGGCGACTAGCGCTGGAGAGACCCAGTACTTC.

The sample holds a few counts of this clonotype. V and J are TRBV3-1 and TRBJ2-5; possible D gene TRBD1, 6 bases. The CDR3 length is 14 residues. Germline CDR1 LGHDT, CDR2 YNNKEL (reference sequence). Between the trimmed V and J ends, which lost 1 base and 0 bases, there was a span of 6 bases. The CDR3 sequence: CASSQGTDQETQYF. The CDR3 region has the DNA TGTGCCAGCAGCCAAGGGACAGACCAAGAGACCCAGTACTTC.